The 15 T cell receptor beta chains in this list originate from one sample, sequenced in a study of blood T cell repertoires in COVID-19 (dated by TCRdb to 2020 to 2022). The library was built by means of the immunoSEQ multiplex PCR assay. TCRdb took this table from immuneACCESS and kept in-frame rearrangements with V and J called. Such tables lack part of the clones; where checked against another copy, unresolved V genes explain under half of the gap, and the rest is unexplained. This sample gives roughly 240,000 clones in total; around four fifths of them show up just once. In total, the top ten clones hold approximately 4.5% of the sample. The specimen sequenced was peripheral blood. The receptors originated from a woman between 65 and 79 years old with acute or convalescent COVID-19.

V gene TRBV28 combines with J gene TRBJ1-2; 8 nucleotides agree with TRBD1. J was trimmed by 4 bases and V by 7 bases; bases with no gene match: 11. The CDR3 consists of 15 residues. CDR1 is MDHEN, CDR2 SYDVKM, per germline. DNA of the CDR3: TGTGCCAGCAACCCGGGACAGGCCTTATTCTATGGCTACACCTTC. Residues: CASNPGQALFYGYTF.

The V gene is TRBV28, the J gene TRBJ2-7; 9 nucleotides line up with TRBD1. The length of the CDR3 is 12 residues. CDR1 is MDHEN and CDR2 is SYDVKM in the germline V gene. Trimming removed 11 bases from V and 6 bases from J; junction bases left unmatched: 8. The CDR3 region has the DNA TGTGCCTCCAAAACAGGGGGCGGCGAGCAGTACTTC. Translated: CASKTGGGEQYF.

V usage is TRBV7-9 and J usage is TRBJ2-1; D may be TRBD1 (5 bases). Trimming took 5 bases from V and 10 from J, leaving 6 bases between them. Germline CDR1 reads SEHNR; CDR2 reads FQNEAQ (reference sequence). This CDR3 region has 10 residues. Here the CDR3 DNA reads TGTGCCAGCAGCCACAGGGAGCAGTTCTTC. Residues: CASSHREQFF.

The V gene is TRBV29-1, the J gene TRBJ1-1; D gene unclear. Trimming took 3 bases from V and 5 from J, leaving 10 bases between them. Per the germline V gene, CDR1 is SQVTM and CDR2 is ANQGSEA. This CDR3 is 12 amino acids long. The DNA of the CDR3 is TGCAGCGTTGACGGACGGGGAACTGAAGCTTTCTTT. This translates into CSVDGRGTEAFF.

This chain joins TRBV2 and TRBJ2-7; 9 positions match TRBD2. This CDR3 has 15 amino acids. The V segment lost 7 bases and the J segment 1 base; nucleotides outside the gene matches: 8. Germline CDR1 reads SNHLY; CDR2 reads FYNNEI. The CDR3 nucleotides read TGTGCCAGCAAAAATAGCGGGGGCCTATCCTACGAGCAGTACTTC. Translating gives CASKNSGGLSYEQYF.

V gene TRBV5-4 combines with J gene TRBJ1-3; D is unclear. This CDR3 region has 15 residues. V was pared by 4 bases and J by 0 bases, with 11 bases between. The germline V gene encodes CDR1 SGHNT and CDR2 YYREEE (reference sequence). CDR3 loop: CASSHDAVSGNTIYF. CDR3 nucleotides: TGTGCCAGCAGCCACGATGCGGTCTCTGGAAACACCATATATTTT.

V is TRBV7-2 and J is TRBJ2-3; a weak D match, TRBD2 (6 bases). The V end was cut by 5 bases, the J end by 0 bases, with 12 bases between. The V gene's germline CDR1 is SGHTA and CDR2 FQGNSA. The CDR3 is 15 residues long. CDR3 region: CASSIGGISTDTQYF. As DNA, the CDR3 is TGTGCCAGCAGCATTGGGGGGATAAGCACAGATACGCAGTATTTT.

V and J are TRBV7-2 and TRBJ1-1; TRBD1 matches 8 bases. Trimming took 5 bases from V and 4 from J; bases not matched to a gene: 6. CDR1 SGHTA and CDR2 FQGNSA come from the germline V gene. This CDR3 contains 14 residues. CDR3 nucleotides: TGTGCCAGCAGCGTAGACAGGGGAGGCACTGAAGCTTTCTTT. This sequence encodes CASSVDRGGTEAFF.

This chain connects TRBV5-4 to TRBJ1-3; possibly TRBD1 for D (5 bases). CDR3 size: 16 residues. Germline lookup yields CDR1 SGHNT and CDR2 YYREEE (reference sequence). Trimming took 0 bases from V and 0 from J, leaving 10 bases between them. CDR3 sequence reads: CASSLAGGASGNTIYF. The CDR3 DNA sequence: TGTGCCAGCAGCTTGGCGGGGGGAGCCTCTGGAAACACCATATATTTT.

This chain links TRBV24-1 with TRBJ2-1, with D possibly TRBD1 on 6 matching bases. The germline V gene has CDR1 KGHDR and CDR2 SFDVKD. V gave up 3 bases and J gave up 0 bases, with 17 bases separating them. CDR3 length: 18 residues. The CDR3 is CATSDPRTAQSSYNEQFF. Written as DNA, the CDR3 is TGTGCCACCAGTGATCCCCGGACAGCCCAGAGCTCCTACAATGAGCAGTTCTTC.

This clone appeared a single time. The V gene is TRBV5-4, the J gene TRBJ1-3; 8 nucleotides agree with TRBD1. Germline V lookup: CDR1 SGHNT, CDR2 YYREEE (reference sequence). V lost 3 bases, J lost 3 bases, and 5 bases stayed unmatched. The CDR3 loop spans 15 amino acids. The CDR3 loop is CASSWGTGVGNTIYF. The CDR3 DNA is TGTGCCAGCAGCTGGGGGACAGGCGTTGGAAACACCATATATTTT.

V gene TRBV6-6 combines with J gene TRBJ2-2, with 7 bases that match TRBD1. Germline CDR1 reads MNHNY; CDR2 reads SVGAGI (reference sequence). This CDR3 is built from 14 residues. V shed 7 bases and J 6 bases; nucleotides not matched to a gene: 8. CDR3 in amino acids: CASTPEGAAGELFF. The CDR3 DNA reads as TGTGCCAGCACCCCCGAGGGGGCCGCCGGGGAGCTGTTTTTT.

The CDR3 sequence: CASSLVSGDGTEAFF. The CDR3 nucleotides are TGTGCCAGCAGCTTAGTTTCCGGGGATGGTACTGAAGCTTTCTTT. The chain combines TRBV7-9 with TRBJ1-1; D call uncertain. The V end was cut by 1 base, the J end by 5 bases, with 14 bases between. CDR3 length: 15 residues. In germline, CDR1 is SEHNR, CDR2 FQNEAQ (reference sequence).

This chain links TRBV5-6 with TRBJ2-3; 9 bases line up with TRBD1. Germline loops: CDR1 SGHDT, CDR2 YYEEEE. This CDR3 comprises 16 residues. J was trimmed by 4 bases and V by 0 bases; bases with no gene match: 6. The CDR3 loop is CASSLEQGAGADTQYF. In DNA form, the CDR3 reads TGTGCCAGCAGCTTGGAACAGGGGGCAGGGGCAGATACGCAGTATTTT.

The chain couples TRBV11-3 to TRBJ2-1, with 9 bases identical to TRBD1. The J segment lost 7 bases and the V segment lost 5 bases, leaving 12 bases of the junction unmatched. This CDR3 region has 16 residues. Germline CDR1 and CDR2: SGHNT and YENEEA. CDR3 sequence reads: CASSPGNRGLSNEQFF. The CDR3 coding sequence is TGTGCCAGCAGCCCAGGGAACAGGGGGCTCTCAAATGAGCAGTTCTTC.